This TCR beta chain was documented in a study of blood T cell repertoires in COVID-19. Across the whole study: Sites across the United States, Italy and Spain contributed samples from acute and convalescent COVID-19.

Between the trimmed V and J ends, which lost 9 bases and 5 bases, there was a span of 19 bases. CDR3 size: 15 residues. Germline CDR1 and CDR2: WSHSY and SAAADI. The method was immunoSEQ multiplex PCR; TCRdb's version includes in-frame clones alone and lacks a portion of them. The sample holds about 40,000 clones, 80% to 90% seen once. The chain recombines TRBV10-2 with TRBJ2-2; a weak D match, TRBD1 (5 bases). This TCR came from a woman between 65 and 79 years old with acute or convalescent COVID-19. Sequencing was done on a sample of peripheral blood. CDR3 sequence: CASHRGARWTGELFF. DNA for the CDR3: TGCGCCAGTCATAGGGGCGCGAGATGGACCGGGGAGCTGTTTTTT.